The 31 T cell receptor beta chains presented below share a single source sample, sequenced in a study of control samples from healthy donors and cancer patients. The protocol was immunoSEQ multiplex PCR, while the TCRdb copy is restricted to in-frame clones and leaves out a portion. The sample holds around 130,000 clones, over 85% seen once. The sequencing input was PBMCs. The origin of the receptors is a man between 50 and 59 years old with head and neck cancer.

Notes on this clone: The sample contains more than one DNA sequence encoding this CDR3. The genes are TRBV27 and TRBJ1-1; 7 positions agree with TRBD1. Germline CDR1 is MNHEY and CDR2 is SMNVEV (reference sequence). With 6 bases clipped from V and 1 base from J, the junction kept 8 bases outside the gene matches. There are 15 residues in the CDR3. CDR3 bases: TGTGCCAGCAGCCTTACGGGGACAGCGAACACTGAAGCTTTCTTT. It translates to CASSLTGTANTEAFF.

V usage is TRBV4-1 and J usage is TRBJ2-7; a weak D match, TRBD2 (6 bases). CDR1 and CDR2 (germline): MGHRA, YSYEKL. V was cut by 4 bases and J by 2 bases, with 15 bases left in between. The CDR3 consists of 15 residues. The CDR3 sequence: CASSPPGTVPYEQYF. The CDR3 DNA sequence: TGCGCCAGCAGCCCCCCCGGGACTGTGCCCTACGAGCAGTACTTC.

This clone occurred once. The chain is built from TRBV5-6 and TRBJ2-3, with 9 bases fitting TRBD1. The CDR3 extends over 12 amino acids. With V trimmed by 9 bases and J by 5 bases, 4 bases remained unmatched. From germline, CDR1 is SGHDT and CDR2 YYEEEE. In DNA, the CDR3 is TGTGCCATGGGACAGGGACGAGATACGCAGTATTTT. This gives the protein CAMGQGRDTQYF.

As regards this clone: Other DNA sequences within the sample encode an identical CDR3. The chain couples TRBV24-1 to TRBJ2-2, with TRBD2 matching over 12 bases. The CDR3 contains 18 residues. From germline, CDR1 is KGHDR and CDR2 SFDVKD. V gave up 7 bases and J gave up 0 bases; unmatched junction bases: 8. DNA for the CDR3: TGTGCCACCAGCGACCTCGGGACTAGCGGGCCGAACACCGGGGAGCTGTTTTTT. Its protein product is CATSDLGTSGPNTGELFF.

The chain uses TRBV6-2 or TRBV6-3 and TRBJ2-2; D is tentatively TRBD1 or TRBD2 (5 bases each). The V and J ends lost 0 bases and 0 bases respectively, with 11 bases between them. CDR3 length: 17 amino acids. The germline V gene has CDR1 MNHEY and CDR2 SVGEGT. The CDR3 bases are TGTGCCAGCAGTTACTCGATACAGGAGGCGAACACCGGGGAGCTGTTTTTT. It codes for CASSYSIQEANTGELFF.

Turning to this clone: This CDR3 is also generated by other DNA sequences in the sample. The CDR3 here is CASSPKTGGTGELFF. CDR3 nucleotides: TGCGCCAGCAGCCCCAAAACAGGGGGGACCGGGGAGCTGTTTTTT. V gene TRBV5-1 combines with J gene TRBJ2-2; 8 bases align to TRBD1. The V and J ends lost 4 bases and 5 bases, in that order; junction bases with no gene match: 7. The CDR3 is 15 residues long. CDR1 SGHRS and CDR2 YFSETQ come from the germline V gene.

This CDR3 reads CASSGRGFPYEQYF. Here the CDR3 DNA reads TGTGCCAGCAGTGGGAGGGGATTTCCCTACGAGCAGTACTTC. V and J are TRBV5-4 and TRBJ2-7; 7 bases agree with TRBD2. CDR1 is SGHNT and CDR2 is YYREEE in the germline V gene (reference sequence). The CDR3 runs to 14 residues. V lost 5 bases, J lost 2 bases, and 7 bases stayed unmatched.

The rearrangement joins TRBV3-1 (or the pseudogene TRBV3-2) to TRBJ2-5; TRBD2 matches 12 bases. Per the germline V gene, CDR1 is LGHDT and CDR2 is YNNKEL (reference sequence). This CDR3 is 16 amino acids long. V lost 3 bases, J lost 5 bases, and 7 bases stayed unmatched. The CDR3 bases are TGTGCCAGCAGCCAGGAGACTAGCGGGGGTAGGGAGACCCAGTACTTC. Encoded protein: CASSQETSGGRETQYF.

The chain couples TRBV3-1 (or the pseudogene TRBV3-2) to TRBJ2-7, with 8 bases fitting TRBD1. The CDR3 is made up of 16 amino acids. Germline CDR1 and CDR2: LGHDT and YNNKEL (reference sequence). V was pared by 4 bases and J by 9 bases, with 17 bases of the junction left unmatched. The CDR3 here is CASSPTPGQGGGVQYF. CDR3 nucleotides: TGTGCCAGCAGCCCTACTCCAGGACAGGGTGGAGGGGTGCAGTACTTC.

The V and J genes are TRBV19 and TRBJ1-4; no clear D. Germline V gene data show CDR1 as LNHDA and CDR2 as SQIVND (reference sequence). The CDR3 is 13 amino acids. V dropped 5 bases and J dropped 3 bases, with 7 bases sitting between them. CDR3 in amino acids: CASSLRSNEKLFF. CDR3 DNA sequence: TGTGCCAGTAGTCTTAGATCTAATGAAAAACTGTTTTTT.

The chain links TRBV15 to TRBJ2-4, with 8 bases aligning to TRBD1. Germline CDR1 LNHNV, CDR2 YYDKDF (reference sequence). The CDR3 extends over 18 amino acids. The J segment lost 0 bases and the V segment lost 8 bases, leaving 15 bases of the junction unmatched. CDR3 nucleotide sequence: TGTGCCACCTACGACAGGGGACCCAGTAGTCTAGCCAAAAACATTCAGTACTTC. Translated, it gives CATYDRGPSSLAKNIQYF.

This clone was counted ten times or more. This rearrangement joins TRBV11-2 to TRBJ1-6, with 9 nucleotides matching TRBD1. This CDR3 comprises 16 residues. V trimming: 2 bases; J trimming: 9 bases; junction bases outside the gene matches: 8. Germline-derived CDR1 and CDR2 are SGHAT and FQNNGV. The CDR3 coding sequence is TGTGCCAGCAGCTTAAATCAGGGACAGGGAAGTTCACCCCTCCACTTT. Its protein product is CASSLNQGQGSSPLHF.

This clone was seen more than once but under ten times. This chain uses TRBV4-1 with TRBJ1-5; the D gene is possibly TRBD1 (5 bases). V shed 3 bases and J shed 2 bases, with 11 bases lying between them. The CDR3 contains 15 residues. Germline values: CDR1 MGHRA, CDR2 YSYEKL. The CDR3 DNA reads as TGCGCCAGCAGCCAGGGGGGGAACGGCAATCAGCCCCAGCATTTT. This translates into CASSQGGNGNQPQHF.

This clone is a singleton in its sample. This chain links TRBV7-7 with TRBJ2-5; D remains unclear. Between the trimmed V and J ends, which lost 1 base and 4 bases, there was a span of 7 bases. This CDR3 comprises 13 residues. Germline values: CDR1 SSHAT, CDR2 FNYEAQ (reference sequence). The CDR3 loop reads CASSLVWGETQYF. The CDR3 region has the DNA TGTGCCAGCAGCTTAGTATGGGGAGAGACCCAGTACTTC.

The chain couples TRBV28 to TRBJ2-3; 8 nucleotides line up with TRBD1. CDR1 and CDR2 from the germline V gene are MDHEN and SYDVKM. With 3 bases clipped from V and 3 bases from J, the junction kept 8 bases outside the gene matches. This CDR3 has 16 amino acids. Here the CDR3 DNA reads TGTGCCAGCAGTTTCCCGGCAGGGGGCGGAACAGATACGCAGTATTTT. Amino acids: CASSFPAGGGTDTQYF.

The gene calls are TRBV5-1 and TRBJ2-6; D is ambiguous. Trimming took 0 bases from V and 1 from J, leaving 2 bases between them. Looked up from germline, CDR1 is SGHRS and CDR2 is YFSETQ. The CDR3 is made up of 14 amino acids. CDR3 DNA: TGCGCCAGCAGCTTGGTATCTGGGGCCAACGTCCTGACTTTC. Translating it yields CASSLVSGANVLTF.

The chain uses TRBV28 and TRBJ2-7; no clear D gene. The CDR3 sequence is 13 residues long. Germline lookup yields CDR1 MDHEN and CDR2 SYDVKM. V was pared by 8 bases and J by 3 bases, with 14 bases between. CDR3 amino acids: CASGLIPDYEQYF. The CDR3 DNA follows: TGTGCCAGCGGGTTAATCCCTGACTACGAGCAGTACTTC.

This chain connects TRBV24-1 to TRBJ1-1; D unresolved. Germline loops: CDR1 KGHDR, CDR2 SFDVKD. V was cut by 12 bases and J by 5 bases, with 12 bases left in between. The CDR3 has 11 residues. The CDR3 bases are TGTGCCCCCCCGAGGAGTACTGAAGCTTTCTTT. Translation: CAPPRSTEAFF.

This sequence joins TRBV11-2 and TRBJ1-1; 8 nucleotides match TRBD1. The germline V gene has CDR1 SGHAT and CDR2 FQNNGV. V lost 6 bases to trimming and J lost 4 bases; unmatched junction nucleotides: 4. This CDR3 spans 13 amino acids. CDR3 nucleotide sequence: TGTGCCAGCAGTCGGACAGGGCGCACTGAAGCTTTCTTT. The encoded protein is CASSRTGRTEAFF.

The chain recombines TRBV5-4 with TRBJ2-1, with D perhaps matching TRBD1 (6 bases). The CDR3 is 15 residues long. Germline CDR1 and CDR2: SGHNT and YYREEE (reference sequence). The V end was cut by 3 bases, the J end by 7 bases, with 17 bases between. CDR3: CASSSTGFVDNEQFF. CDR3 DNA: TGTGCCAGCAGCTCAACAGGGTTTGTGGATAATGAGCAGTTCTTC.

V and J are TRBV18 and TRBJ1-4, with D possibly being TRBD1 (6 bases). Trimming removed 6 bases at V and 5 bases at J, with 16 bases between. The germline V gene has CDR1 KGHSH and CDR2 LQKENI. There are 15 residues in the CDR3. The CDR3 DNA sequence: TGTGCCAGCTCGGCAGGGGCAGGACAAAATGAAAAACTGTTTTTT. Residues: CASSAGAGQNEKLFF.

The genes are TRBV19 and TRBJ1-2; the D gene is possibly TRBD1 (5 bases). The CDR3 has 14 amino acids. V gave up 6 bases and J gave up 4 bases, with 15 bases separating them. Germline V gene sequence: CDR1 LNHDA, CDR2 SQIVND (reference sequence). The DNA of the CDR3 is TGTGCCAGTAGGGTCGGCAGGGCTGGCTATGGCTACACCTTC. It translates to CASRVGRAGYGYTF.

The chain employs TRBV10-3 and TRBJ2-1, with 10 bases that match TRBD1. V lost 3 bases, J lost 8 bases, and 7 bases stayed unmatched. This CDR3 has 15 amino acids. The germline V gene encodes CDR1 ENHRY and CDR2 SYGVKD. The CDR3 DNA reads TGTGCCATCAGTGACGGACAGGGGGGAGGTGATGAGCAGTTCTTC. Protein sequence: CAISDGQGGGDEQFF.

The chain links TRBV5-1 to TRBJ2-1; weak D call: TRBD2 (5 bases). The germline V gene encodes CDR1 SGHRS and CDR2 YFSETQ. CDR3 length equals 15 residues. Trimming took 0 bases from V and 3 from J, leaving 10 bases between them. The CDR3 coding sequence is TGCGCCAGCAGCTTGGGGCGGGCTTACTACAATGAGCAGTTCTTC. Protein product: CASSLGRAYYNEQFF.

This clone was detected once. The chain has TRBV7-6 and TRBJ1-3; D is uncertain. This CDR3 contains 15 residues. The V end lost 5 bases, the J end lost 0 bases, and 11 bases lay between the germline ends. CDR1 is SGHVS and CDR2 is FNYEAQ in the germline V gene. The CDR3 region is CASSPQSFSGNTIYF. The CDR3, as DNA: TGTGCCAGCAGCCCTCAGTCTTTCTCTGGAAACACCATATATTTT.

The chain is built from TRBV2 and TRBJ2-7, with 8 bases lining up with TRBD2. The CDR3 contains 16 residues. Germline values: CDR1 SNHLY, CDR2 FYNNEI. The ends lost 5 bases at V and 8 bases at J; junction bases unmatched: 17. CDR3 sequence: CASSRNLTSGIWKQYF. CDR3 DNA sequence: TGTGCCAGCAGTCGAAATCTAACTAGCGGCATATGGAAGCAGTACTTC. The full variable domain, its missing parts supplied by reference TRBV2 and TRBJ2-7, is EPEVTQTPSHQVTQMGQEVILRCVPISNHLYFYWYRQILGQKVEFLVSFYNNEISEKSEIFDDQFSVERPDGSNFTLKIRSTKLEDSAMYFCASSRNLTSGIWKQYFGPGTRLTVT.

CDR3: CASRMGLSTYGYTF. CDR3 nucleotide sequence: TGTGCCAGCAGGATGGGACTGAGTACCTATGGCTACACCTTC. The chain couples TRBV2 to TRBJ1-2; TRBD1 is a possible D gene (5 bases). The CDR3 runs 14 residues. The V gene lost 6 bases and the J gene lost 4 bases, with 15 bases spanning the gap. The germline gives CDR1 SNHLY, CDR2 FYNNEI.

V and J are TRBV9 and TRBJ2-5; D perhaps matches TRBD2 (6 bases). V shed 4 bases and J shed 5 bases, with 18 bases lying between them. The CDR3 runs to 15 residues. Looked up from germline, CDR1 is SGDLS and CDR2 is YYNGEE. CDR3 sequence reads: CASSPSSSGRETQYF. The DNA for the CDR3 is TGTGCCAGCAGCCCTTCCAGTTCAGGGAGGGAGACCCAGTACTTC.

The chain couples TRBV4-1 to TRBJ2-2; D call uncertain. Trimming left V 1 base short and J 9 bases short, with 15 bases between. The CDR3 is made up of 15 amino acids. The germline CDR1 and CDR2 sequences are MGHRA and YSYEKL. This CDR3 reads CASSQASMDARELFF. The CDR3 DNA is TGCGCCAGCAGCCAAGCTAGTATGGACGCCCGGGAGCTGTTTTTT.

The chain combines TRBV6-5 with TRBJ1-5, with D possibly being TRBD1 (6 bases). From germline, CDR1 is MNHEY and CDR2 SVGAGI. The CDR3 is made up of 16 amino acids. V gave up 6 bases and J gave up 2 bases, with 17 bases separating them. This chain's CDR3 is CASRYAGGGGNQPQHF. The CDR3 DNA reads TGTGCCAGCAGGTACGCCGGGGGCGGGGGCAATCAGCCCCAGCATTTT.

The chain has TRBV5-1 and TRBJ2-3, with TRBD1 matching over 8 bases. CDR3 length: 15 residues. Germline trimming cut 0 bases from V and 4 bases from J; bases unmatched to any gene: 4. Per germline, CDR1 SGHRS and CDR2 YFSETQ. CDR3 amino acids: CASSLAQGASDTQYF. DNA for the CDR3: TGCGCCAGCAGCTTGGCGCAGGGGGCATCAGATACGCAGTATTTT.